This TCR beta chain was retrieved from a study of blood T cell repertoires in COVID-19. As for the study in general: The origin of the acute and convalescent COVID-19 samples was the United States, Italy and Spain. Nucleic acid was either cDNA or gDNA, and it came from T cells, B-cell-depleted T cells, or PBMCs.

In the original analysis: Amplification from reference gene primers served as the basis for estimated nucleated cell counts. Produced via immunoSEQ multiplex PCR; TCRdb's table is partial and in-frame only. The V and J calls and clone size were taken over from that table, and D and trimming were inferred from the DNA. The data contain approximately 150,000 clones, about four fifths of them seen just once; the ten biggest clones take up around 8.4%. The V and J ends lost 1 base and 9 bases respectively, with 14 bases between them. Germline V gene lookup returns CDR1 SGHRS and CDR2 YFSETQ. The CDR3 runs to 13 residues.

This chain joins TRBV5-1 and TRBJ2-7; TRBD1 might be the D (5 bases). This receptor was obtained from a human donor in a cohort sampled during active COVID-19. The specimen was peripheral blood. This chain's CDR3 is CASSLSLPRGQYF. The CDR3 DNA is TGCGCCAGCAGCTTGTCTTTACCAAGGGGGCAGTACTTC.